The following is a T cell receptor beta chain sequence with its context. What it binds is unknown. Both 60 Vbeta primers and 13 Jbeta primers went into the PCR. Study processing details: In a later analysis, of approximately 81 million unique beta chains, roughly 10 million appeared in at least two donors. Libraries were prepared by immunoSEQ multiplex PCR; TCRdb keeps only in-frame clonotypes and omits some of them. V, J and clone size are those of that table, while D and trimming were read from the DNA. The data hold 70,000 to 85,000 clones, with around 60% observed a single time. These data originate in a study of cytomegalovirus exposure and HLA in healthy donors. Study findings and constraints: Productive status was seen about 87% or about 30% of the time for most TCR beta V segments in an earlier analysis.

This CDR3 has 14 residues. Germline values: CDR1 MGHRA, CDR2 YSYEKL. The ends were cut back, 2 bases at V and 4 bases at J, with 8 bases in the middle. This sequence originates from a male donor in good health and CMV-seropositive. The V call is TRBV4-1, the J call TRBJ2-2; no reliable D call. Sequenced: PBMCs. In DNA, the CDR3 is TGCGCCAGCAGCCAACTACAGACCACCGGGGAGCTGTTTTTT. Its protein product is CASSQLQTTGELFF.